What follows are 13 T cell receptor beta chains derived from one specimen sequenced in a study of beta chain features in type 1 diabetes. Points from the study as a whole: Across all four CD4+ subsets, people with type 1 diabetes showed modestly shorter TCRB CDR3s.

No antigen has been identified for these receptors. Sequenced material consisted of expressed TCRB transcripts (all of the isolated RNA was reverse transcribed). Using immunoSEQ multiplex PCR, the repertoire was profiled, and TCRdb retains in-frame clones only, with some absent. In the table there are more than 250,000 clones, 13% to 15% of which are singletons. What was sequenced was naive CD4+ T cells from blood. Receptors originate from a man in his thirties or forties with type 1 diabetes.

This clone was observed a few times. The J gene is TRBJ2-5, the V gene TRBV28; 8 bases are shared with TRBD1. CDR1 is MDHEN, CDR2 SYDVKM, per germline. CDR3 length: 16 amino acids. Trimming cost V 5 bases and J 4 bases; bases outside gene matches: 12. The CDR3 nucleotides are TGTGCCAGCAGTCCTCCCTGGACAGGGTTGGGAGAGACCCAGTACTTC. Encoded protein: CASSPPWTGLGETQYF.

V and J are TRBV7-2 and TRBJ2-5; the D gene is possibly TRBD1 (5 bases). With 7 bases removed from V and 4 bases from J, the gap between germline ends came to 13 bases. The CDR3 loop spans 13 amino acids. The germline V gene has CDR1 SGHTA and CDR2 FQGNSA. CDR3 in amino acids: CASNSGRAETQYF. The DNA for the CDR3 is TGTGCCAGCAACTCGGGCAGGGCAGAGACCCAGTACTTC.

The J gene is TRBJ1-1, the V gene TRBV7-9, with 7 bases aligning to TRBD1. Per the germline V gene, CDR1 is SEHNR and CDR2 is FQNEAQ (reference sequence). The CDR3 extends over 15 amino acids. V dropped 4 bases and J dropped 3; count of bases not matched to a gene: 8. This CDR3 is CASSYRQGYDTEAFF. CDR3 DNA sequence: TGTGCCAGCAGCTACCGACAGGGATACGACACTGAAGCTTTCTTT.

A few counts support this clone. This sequence joins TRBV27 and TRBJ2-5, with D possibly matching TRBD1 (5 bases). The CDR3 runs to 13 residues. V was pared by 6 bases and J by 2 bases, with 10 bases between. The germline V gene has CDR1 MNHEY and CDR2 SMNVEV (reference sequence). The CDR3 DNA sequence: TGTGCCAGCAGGGCAGGGCGGCAAGAGACCCAGTACTTC. This sequence encodes CASRAGRQETQYF.

The chain links TRBV10-3 to TRBJ1-5; TRBD1 matches 10 bases. V lost 2 bases and J lost 5; bases outside the gene matches: 3. Germline lookup yields CDR1 ENHRY and CDR2 SYGVKD. The CDR3 has 15 amino acids. CDR3 sequence reads: CAISEPGTGDQPQHF. The CDR3 DNA sequence: TGTGCCATCAGTGAGCCCGGGACAGGGGATCAGCCCCAGCATTTT.

The rearrangement links TRBV28 to TRBJ2-7; no definite D call. Germline V gene data show CDR1 as MDHEN and CDR2 as SYDVKM. Between the trimmed V and J ends, which lost 2 bases and 3 bases, there was a span of 8 bases. This CDR3 spans 13 amino acids. The CDR3 coding sequence is TGTGCCAGCAGTTTAAGCCAACTCTACGAGCAGTACTTC. This codes for CASSLSQLYEQYF.

In this sample, this clone turned up a few times. The genes are TRBV4-2 and TRBJ1-3; 9 nucleotides align to TRBD1. Germline CDR1 reads LGHNA; CDR2 reads YNFKEQ. V was clipped by 4 bases and J by 2 bases; unmatched bases: 3. This CDR3 comprises 15 residues. The CDR3 here is CASSPGQGTGNTIYF. DNA of the CDR3: TGTGCCAGCAGCCCAGGACAGGGGACTGGAAACACCATATATTTT.

The chain recombines TRBV28 with TRBJ1-1; TRBD1 agrees at 9 bases. The CDR3 has 14 amino acids. In germline, CDR1 is MDHEN, CDR2 SYDVKM. V shed 6 bases and J 2 bases; nucleotides not matched to a gene: 4. The CDR3 nucleotides read TGTGCCAGCAGGCCGGGACAGGGAAACACTGAAGCTTTCTTT. This gives the protein CASRPGQGNTEAFF.

The chain has TRBV9 and TRBJ2-3; D remains unclear. V shed 3 bases and J shed 0 bases, with 8 bases lying between them. The CDR3 is 14 residues long. The germline gives CDR1 SGDLS, CDR2 YYNGEE. The CDR3 bases are TGTGCCAGCAGCGCCCGCGGAAGCACAGATACGCAGTATTTT. Translating it yields CASSARGSTDTQYF.

This clone has a handful of counts. The chain joins TRBV7-7 to TRBJ2-7, with D maybe TRBD2 (6 bases). Germline V CDR1 and CDR2: SSHAT, FNYEAQ (reference sequence). The V end lost 5 bases, the J end lost 3 bases, and 14 bases lay between the germline ends. The CDR3 has 14 residues. This CDR3 reads CASSLGSGRYEQYF. The CDR3, as DNA: TGTGCCAGCAGCCTAGGCAGCGGGCGCTACGAGCAGTACTTC.

V usage is TRBV6-4 and J usage is TRBJ2-3; TRBD2 might be the D (6 bases). This CDR3 is built from 16 residues. Germline V lookup: CDR1 MRHNA, CDR2 SNTAGT. Deletions cut 6 bases from V and 6 bases from J, with 22 bases between. The CDR3: CASSEGLFGSSDTQYF. The CDR3 DNA reads TGTGCCAGCAGCGAAGGTCTATTCGGGAGTTCGGATACGCAGTATTTT.

This clone has just a few counts. The chain uses TRBV30 and TRBJ2-7, with TRBD1 identical over 11 bases. Trimming at V came to 5 bases and at J to 0 bases, leaving 0 bases not matched to a gene. Germline assignment: CDR1 GTSNPN and CDR2 SVGIG (reference sequence). The CDR3 extends over 13 amino acids. In nucleotides, the CDR3 is TGTGCCTGGGGGACAGGGGGCTCCTACGAGCAGTACTTC. Translating it yields CAWGTGGSYEQYF.

This chain uses TRBV28 with TRBJ1-1; the D gene is possibly TRBD1 (6 bases). There are 14 residues in the CDR3. The V end was cut by 6 bases, the J end by 5 bases, with 16 bases between. From germline, CDR1 is MDHEN and CDR2 SYDVKM. The CDR3 nucleotides are TGTGCCAGCAGCCAGTGGCCGACAGGTACTGAAGCTTTCTTT. Protein: CASSQWPTGTEAFF.